Following are 4 T cell receptor beta chains from one sample sequenced in a study of blood T cell repertoires in COVID-19. Method: immunoSEQ multiplex PCR; TCRdb's copy keeps in-frame clones and lacks some. The table has over 150,000 clones, about 89% seen once. Sequencing was done on a sample of peripheral blood. The receptor set was obtained from a man aged 45-65 years with acute or convalescent COVID-19.

J is TRBJ2-7 and V is TRBV7-2; D unresolved. The CDR3 covers 12 residues. Germline-derived CDR1 and CDR2 are SGHTA and FQGNSA. V was pared by 0 bases and J by 7 bases, with 7 bases between. Here the CDR3 DNA reads TGTGCCAGCAGCTTAGCCGGCAGGGAGCAGTACGTC. Residues: CASSLAGREQYV.

The gene calls are TRBV6-2 or TRBV6-3 and TRBJ2-7; 7 nucleotides line up with TRBD2. The germline V gene encodes CDR1 MNHEY and CDR2 SVGEGT. The V and J ends lost 5 bases and 0 bases, in that order; junction bases with no gene match: 10. The CDR3 covers 16 residues. Here the CDR3 DNA reads TGTGCCAGCAGTAAAGATAGCGGGTGGGCCTCCTACGAGCAGTACGTC. Translation: CASSKDSGWASYEQYV.

This clone was recorded a few times. At the DNA level, this CDR3 is encoded by other sequences in the same sample as well. The J gene is TRBJ1-5, the V gene TRBV6-1, with D perhaps TRBD1 (5 bases). V lost 0 bases to trimming and J lost 6 bases, with 9 bases between them. Per germline, CDR1 MNHNS and CDR2 SASEGT. CDR3 size: 14 residues. The CDR3 region has the DNA TGTGCCAGCAGTGAAGCGGGGGGAGCTCAGCCCCAGCATTTT. It translates to CASSEAGGAQPQHF.

The genes are TRBV7-2 and TRBJ1-5, with D perhaps matching TRBD1 (6 bases). Per germline, CDR1 SGHTA and CDR2 FQGNSA. The CDR3 covers 13 residues. V lost 5 bases, J lost 4 bases, and 9 bases lay in between. Here the CDR3 reads CASSPQGNQPQHF. As DNA, the CDR3 is TGTGCCAGCAGCCCCCAGGGGAATCAGCCCCAGCATTTT.